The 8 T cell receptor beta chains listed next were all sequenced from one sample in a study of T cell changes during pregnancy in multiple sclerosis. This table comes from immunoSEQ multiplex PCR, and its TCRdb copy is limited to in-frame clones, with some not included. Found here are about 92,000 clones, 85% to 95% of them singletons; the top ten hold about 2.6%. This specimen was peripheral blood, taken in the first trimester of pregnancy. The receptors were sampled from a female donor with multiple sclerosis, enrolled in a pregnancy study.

The DNA of the CDR3 is TGTGCCAGCAGCCAAAGATTACTACCGGACAATGAGCAGTTCTTC. Amino acids: CASSQRLLPDNEQFF. The chain joins TRBV14 to TRBJ2-1; no reliable D call. Per the germline V gene, CDR1 is SGHDN and CDR2 is FVKESK. There are 15 residues in the CDR3. V was trimmed by 2 bases and J by 5 bases, leaving 13 bases between them.

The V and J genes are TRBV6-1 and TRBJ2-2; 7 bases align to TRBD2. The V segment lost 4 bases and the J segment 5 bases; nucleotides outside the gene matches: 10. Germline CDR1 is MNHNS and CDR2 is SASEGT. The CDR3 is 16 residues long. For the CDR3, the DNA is TGTGCCAGCAGTGGGGGGGGACGGACAAAAACCGGGGAGCTGTTTTTT. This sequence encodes CASSGGGRTKTGELFF.

The CDR3 nucleotides read TGTGCCAGTCAAAGTGGCCTAACGGGAGCTGGGACCGGGGAGCTGTTTTTT. Its protein is CASQSGLTGAGTGELFF. The V gene is TRBV19, the J gene TRBJ2-2; possible D gene TRBD2, 6 bases. Per the germline V gene, CDR1 is LNHDA and CDR2 is SQIVND (reference sequence). Trimming took 8 bases from V and 5 from J, leaving 24 bases between them. CDR3 length: 17 amino acids. The complete variable domain, with remaining parts taken from reference TRBV19 and TRBJ2-2, reads DGGITQSPKYLFRKEGQNVTLSCEQNLNHDAMYWYRQDPGQGLRLIYYSQIVNDFQKGDIAEGYSVSREKKESFPLTVTSAQKNPTAFYLCASQSGLTGAGTGELFFGEGSRLTVL.

The CDR3 nucleotides are TGTGCCAGCAGCCAAGAAGAGGCTAGCGGGGGACCCAATGAGCAGTTCTTC. Its protein product is CASSQEEASGGPNEQFF. The gene calls are TRBV4-2 and TRBJ2-1, with TRBD2 matching 10 bases. V trimming: 0 bases; J trimming: 6 bases; junction bases outside the gene matches: 8. This CDR3 region has 17 residues. Per the germline V gene, CDR1 is LGHNA and CDR2 is YNFKEQ.

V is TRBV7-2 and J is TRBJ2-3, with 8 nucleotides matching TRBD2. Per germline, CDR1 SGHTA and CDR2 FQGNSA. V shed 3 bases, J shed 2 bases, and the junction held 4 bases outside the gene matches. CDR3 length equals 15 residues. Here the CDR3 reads CASSFPGGFTDTQYF. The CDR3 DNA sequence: TGTGCCAGCAGCTTTCCGGGAGGGTTCACAGATACGCAGTATTTT.

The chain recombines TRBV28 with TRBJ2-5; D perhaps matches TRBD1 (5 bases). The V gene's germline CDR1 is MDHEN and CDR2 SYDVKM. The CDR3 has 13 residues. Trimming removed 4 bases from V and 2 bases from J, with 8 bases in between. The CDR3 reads CASSSDSQETQYF. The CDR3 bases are TGTGCCAGCAGTTCAGACAGTCAAGAGACCCAGTACTTC.

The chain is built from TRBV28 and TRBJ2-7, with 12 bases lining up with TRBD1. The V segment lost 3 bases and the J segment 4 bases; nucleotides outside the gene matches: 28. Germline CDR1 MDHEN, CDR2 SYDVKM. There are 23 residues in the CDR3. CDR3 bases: TGTGCCAGCAGTTTGAGGGACAGGGGGCGAGCAGTCCCAAATCCAGGTAATCGGTACGAGCAGTACTTC. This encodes CASSLRDRGRAVPNPGNRYEQYF.

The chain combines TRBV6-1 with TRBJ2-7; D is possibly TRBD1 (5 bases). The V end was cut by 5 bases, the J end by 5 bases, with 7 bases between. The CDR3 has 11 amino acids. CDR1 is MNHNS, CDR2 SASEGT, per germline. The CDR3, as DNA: TGTGCCAGCAGTTCAGGGAACGAGCAGTACTTC. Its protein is CASSSGNEQYF.